Following are 26 T cell receptor beta chains from one sample sequenced in a study of OX40 agonist ivuxolimab in advanced cancers. The table came from immunoSEQ multiplex PCR; TCRdb's copy has only in-frame clones and leaves some out. This table has tens of thousands of clones, roughly 85% appearing once. The sample in question was CD4+ or CD8+ T cells sorted from blood, obtained in a trial of the OX40 agonist ivuxolimab. The receptors originated from an adult with an advanced solid tumor such as melanoma, head and neck, liver or kidney cancer.

The chain joins TRBV20-1 to TRBJ2-3; no firm D call. This CDR3 is 11 amino acids long. Trimming pared 1 base from V and 4 bases from J, leaving 3 bases between. Germline-derived CDR1 and CDR2 are DFQATT and SNEGSKA (reference sequence). The CDR3 nucleotides are TGCAGTGCTAGAGTGGCAGATACGCAGTATTTT. Translation: CSARVADTQYF.

The rearrangement uses TRBV2 and TRBJ1-6; 8 nucleotides line up with TRBD1. This CDR3 has 15 amino acids. Germline V gene sequence: CDR1 SNHLY, CDR2 FYNNEI. The ends lost 7 bases at V and 7 bases at J; junction bases unmatched: 9. DNA of the CDR3: TGTGCCAGCACCTTGGACAGGGCCGGGAATTCACCCCTCCACTTT. It codes for CASTLDRAGNSPLHF.

This clone was picked up a small number of times. The rearrangement uses TRBV18 and TRBJ2-7, with D perhaps matching TRBD1 or TRBD2 (6 bases each). Germline CDR1 and CDR2: KGHSH and LQKENI. This CDR3 is built from 17 residues. Trimming stripped 3 bases from V and 0 bases from J, with 18 bases between. CDR3 protein: CASSPSMGGLSSYEQYF. CDR3 nucleotide sequence: TGTGCCAGCTCACCCTCCATGGGGGGCCTTAGCTCCTACGAGCAGTACTTC.

This rearrangement joins TRBV9 to TRBJ2-1; D is unclear. The V end was cut by 4 bases, the J end by 1 base, with 6 bases between. The CDR3 totals 13 residues. Per the germline V gene, CDR1 is SGDLS and CDR2 is YYNGEE. The CDR3 sequence is CASSRASYNEQFF. The CDR3 bases are TGTGCCAGCAGCAGGGCGTCCTACAATGAGCAGTTCTTC.

The chain has TRBV7-9 and TRBJ1-2, with unresolved D. V was trimmed by 1 base and J by 6 bases, leaving 12 bases between them. The CDR3 length is 14 residues. The V gene's germline CDR1 is SEHNR and CDR2 FQNEAQ (reference sequence). CDR3 residues: CASSLGRPVHGYTF. CDR3 sequence (DNA): TGTGCCAGCAGCTTAGGGAGGCCCGTACATGGCTACACCTTC.

The chain has TRBV5-1 and TRBJ2-7; TRBD2 matches 8 bases. Germline CDR1 reads SGHRS; CDR2 reads YFSETQ. The CDR3 has 17 amino acids. V gave up 0 bases and J gave up 2 bases; unmatched junction bases: 10. CDR3 sequence (DNA): TGCGCCAGCAGCTTGGCCCCAGCGGGGGCGCAAACCTACGAGCAGTACTTC. It is translated as CASSLAPAGAQTYEQYF.

The chain carries TRBV7-2 and TRBJ1-2; the match to TRBD1 covers 8 bases. The CDR3 sequence is 15 residues long. Germline V gives CDR1 SGHTA, CDR2 FQGNSA. After removal of 5 bases from V and 3 bases from J, the junction contained 8 bases not matched to a gene. CDR3 region: CASSPGGQDHYGYTF. The CDR3 nucleotides read TGTGCCAGCAGCCCAGGGGGACAGGATCACTATGGCTACACCTTC.

The genes are TRBV11-1 and TRBJ1-5, with D unresolved. CDR1 and CDR2 (germline): SGHAT, FQDESV (reference sequence). Trimming pared 3 bases from V and 4 bases from J, leaving 10 bases between. There are 14 residues in the CDR3. The CDR3 loop is CASSLGFGNQPQHF. In DNA form, the CDR3 reads TGTGCCAGCAGCTTGGGTTTTGGGAATCAGCCCCAGCATTTT.

The chain carries TRBV29-1 and TRBJ2-2, with D possibly TRBD2 on 6 matching bases. The CDR3 loop spans 16 amino acids. CDR1 and CDR2 from the germline V gene are SQVTM and ANQGSEA. V was clipped by 7 bases and J by 1 base, with 19 bases between them. The CDR3 loop is CSGIWGDAGNTGELFF. The CDR3 DNA follows: TGCAGCGGGATTTGGGGGGATGCAGGGAACACCGGGGAGCTGTTTTTT.

This clone was detected only once. The chain uses TRBV5-1 and TRBJ1-2; the D gene is possibly TRBD1 (5 bases). V lost 0 bases to trimming and J lost 9 bases, with 12 bases between them. CDR3 length equals 13 residues. CDR1 and CDR2 from the germline V gene are SGHRS and YFSETQ. DNA for the CDR3: TGCGCCAGCAGCTTGGAAGGTGGGGGACGCTACACCTTC. Amino acid sequence: CASSLEGGGRYTF. The full variable domain, its missing parts supplied by reference TRBV5-1 and TRBJ1-2, is KAGVTQTPRYLIKTRGQQVTLSCSPISGHRSVSWYQQTPGQGLQFLFEYFSETQRNKGNFPGRFSGRQFSNSRSEMNVSTLELGDSALYLCASSLEGGGRYTFGSGTRLTVV.

CDR3 DNA sequence: TGTGCCAGCAGAAAGGTGGGGAAATCCTACGAGCAGTACTTC. Translation gives CASRKVGKSYEQYF. The rearrangement joins TRBV5-6 to TRBJ2-7; no definite D call. This CDR3 contains 14 residues. Germline assignment: CDR1 SGHDT and CDR2 YYEEEE. Trimming shortened V by 5 bases and J by 1 base, and 13 bases separated the two germline ends. Supplemented by reference TRBV5-6 and TRBJ2-7, the full variable domain reads DAGVTQSPTHLIKTRGQQVTLRCSPKSGHDTVSWYQQALGQGPQFIFQYYEEEERQRGNFPDRFSGHQFPNYSSELNVNALLLGDSALYLCASRKVGKSYEQYFGPGTRLTVT.

The gene calls are TRBV6-5 and TRBJ2-7; 10 bases line up with TRBD2. The CDR3 covers 13 residues. Germline CDR1 reads MNHEY; CDR2 reads SVGAGI. Trimming at V came to 6 bases and at J to 2 bases, leaving 1 base not matched to a gene. The CDR3: CASRGLATYEQYF. CDR3 DNA: TGTGCCAGCAGGGGACTAGCGACCTACGAGCAGTACTTC.

The chain links TRBV4-1 to TRBJ2-3; TRBD2 might be the D (5 bases). This CDR3 is 14 amino acids long. Germline CDR1 is MGHRA and CDR2 is YSYEKL. With 1 base removed from V and 5 bases from J, the gap between germline ends came to 10 bases. The CDR3 DNA is TGCGCCAGCAGCCAAGCGGGGTATGAAGATACGCAGTATTTT. It yields the protein CASSQAGYEDTQYF.

This clone has just a few counts. V is TRBV5-4 and J is TRBJ2-7; D gene uncertain. CDR1 and CDR2 from the germline V gene are SGHNT and YYREEE (reference sequence). The V gene lost 5 bases and the J gene lost 7 bases, with 19 bases spanning the gap. The length of the CDR3 is 14 residues. The CDR3 nucleotides read TGTGCCAGCAGACAAAGTAGGGCCGTCGGTGAGCAGTACTTC. This sequence encodes CASRQSRAVGEQYF.

The chain joins TRBV11-2 to TRBJ1-6, with D possibly matching TRBD1 (5 bases). CDR3 length: 17 residues. CDR1 SGHAT and CDR2 FQNNGV come from the germline V gene. The V gene lost 5 bases and the J gene lost 10 bases, with 24 bases spanning the gap. CDR3 residues: CASSPPKMGVLGSPLHF. The CDR3 DNA reads as TGTGCCAGCAGCCCACCAAAGATGGGGGTCCTAGGATCACCCCTCCACTTT.

This chain connects TRBV5-1 to TRBJ1-2; 8 nucleotides match TRBD1. This CDR3 contains 15 residues. V lost 0 bases and J lost 3; bases outside the gene matches: 4. The germline V gene has CDR1 SGHRS and CDR2 YFSETQ. The CDR3 reads CASSLAGQGDYGYTF. The CDR3 nucleotides read TGCGCCAGCAGCTTGGCCGGACAGGGAGACTATGGCTACACCTTC.

The chain has TRBV6-6 and TRBJ2-7; the match to TRBD1 covers 9 bases. V lost 6 bases and J lost 4; bases outside the gene matches: 7. The CDR3 has 14 residues. Germline lookup yields CDR1 MNHNY and CDR2 SVGAGI (reference sequence). The CDR3 region has the DNA TGTGCCAGCAGACAGGGGGCGCTACAATACGAGCAGTACTTC. As protein: CASRQGALQYEQYF.

This clone was seen only once. The genes are TRBV28 and TRBJ2-7; 11 nucleotides line up with TRBD2. Germline trimming cut 6 bases from V and 3 bases from J; bases unmatched to any gene: 7. CDR3 length equals 15 residues. The germline V gene has CDR1 MDHEN and CDR2 SYDVKM. CDR3 residues: CASRLLAGANYEQYF. The CDR3 region has the DNA TGTGCCAGCAGACTACTAGCGGGGGCCAACTACGAGCAGTACTTC. Variable domain in full (rest from reference TRBV28 and TRBJ2-7): DVKVTQSSRYLVKRTGEKVFLECVQDMDHENMFWYRQDPGLGLRLIYFSYDVKMKEKGDIPEGYSVSREKKERFSLILESASTNQTSMYLCASRLLAGANYEQYFGPGTRLTVT.

The chain recombines TRBV2 with TRBJ1-1; 7 nucleotides line up with TRBD1. Trimming cost V 6 bases and J 5 bases; bases outside gene matches: 15. This CDR3 contains 16 residues. The germline CDR1 and CDR2 sequences are SNHLY and FYNNEI. The CDR3 DNA reads as TGTGCCAGCAGCAGACAGGGAACACTGAAAGTGACTGAAGCTTTCTTT. Translated, it gives CASSRQGTLKVTEAFF.

The chain recombines TRBV4-3 with TRBJ2-1; TRBD2 might be the D (6 bases). V gave up 0 bases and J gave up 9 bases, with 9 bases separating them. CDR1 and CDR2 from the germline V gene are LGHNA and YSLEER. This CDR3 region has 13 residues. CDR3 protein: CASSQEPGSEQFF. The CDR3 DNA reads TGCGCCAGCAGCCAAGAACCCGGGAGTGAGCAGTTCTTC.

V gene TRBV6-6 combines with J gene TRBJ1-4; 7 nucleotides line up with TRBD1. The CDR3 has 14 residues. CDR1 is MNHNY and CDR2 is SVGAGI in the germline V gene (reference sequence). Trimming removed 3 bases from V and 8 bases from J; junction bases left unmatched: 6. For the CDR3, the DNA is TGTGCCAGCAGTTATCGACAGGGAAGGGAAAAACTGTTTTTT. Translated: CASSYRQGREKLFF.

J is TRBJ2-7 and V is TRBV15; 10 bases line up with TRBD1. This CDR3 has 16 residues. V shed 2 bases and J 2 bases; nucleotides not matched to a gene: 6. From germline, CDR1 is LNHNV and CDR2 YYDKDF (reference sequence). The CDR3 sequence is CATSRRRDRGPYEQYF. DNA for the CDR3: TGTGCCACCAGCAGACGACGGGACAGGGGACCCTACGAGCAGTACTTC.

The chain has TRBV7-3 and TRBJ1-5; D may be TRBD1 (6 bases). The CDR3 spans 15 residues. The V and J ends lost 6 bases and 0 bases respectively, with 12 bases between them. The germline gives CDR1 SGHTA, CDR2 FQGTGA. CDR3 protein: CASSRDIDSNQPQHF. Here the CDR3 DNA reads TGTGCCAGCAGTAGGGACATCGATAGCAATCAGCCCCAGCATTTT.

The chain uses TRBV29-1 and TRBJ1-6; D is ambiguous. Germline CDR1 and CDR2: SQVTM and ANQGSEA. V lost 6 bases and J lost 7, with 13 bases in between. The CDR3 is 13 amino acids. Written as DNA, the CDR3 is TGCAGCGTGAGCCGGACGGGGAATTCACCCCTCCACTTT. Translation gives CSVSRTGNSPLHF.

The chain combines TRBV29-1 with TRBJ1-2; D not resolved. Germline V lookup: CDR1 SQVTM, CDR2 ANQGSEA. The CDR3 extends over 11 amino acids. The germline V and J ends were trimmed by 8 bases and 0 bases, with 7 bases remaining between them. CDR3 residues: CSTQANYGYTF. CDR3 nucleotides: TGCAGCACTCAAGCTAACTATGGCTACACCTTC.

The rearrangement joins TRBV4-2 to TRBJ1-4; 10 nucleotides match TRBD1. V was clipped by 3 bases and J by 6 bases; unmatched bases: 13. The CDR3 covers 18 residues. Per germline, CDR1 LGHNA and CDR2 YNFKEQ. The CDR3 protein is CASSHHDPIDRGHEKLFF. In DNA, the CDR3 is TGTGCCAGCAGCCACCACGACCCAATCGACAGGGGGCATGAAAAACTGTTTTTT.